The sequence of this TCR beta chain was determined in a study of CD8+ T cells in alopecia areata. The sample's treatment: oral pan-JAK inhibitor, 5-10 mg twice daily. The CDR3 is 13 amino acids. V lost 0 bases, J lost 3 bases, and 0 bases lay in between. The germline CDR1 and CDR2 sequences are MNHEY and SMNVEV (reference sequence). Extraction of RNA preceded its reverse transcription into cDNA, which served as the sequencing template. Only in-frame clones appear in the TCRdb table, and some are missing; sequencing was by immunoSEQ multiplex PCR. The sample lists more than 90,000 clones; about 61% were seen once. As concerns this clone: What it binds is unknown. Other nucleotide sequences in the sample specify the same CDR3.

Study results and caveats: The treated group had a single nonresponder, limiting CD8+ expansion-response conclusions. Scalp clonality and expanded CD8+ clones among the top 100 were significantly decreased by tofacitinib.

Material: CD8+ T cells sorted from blood, obtained at week 4, from a patient treated with tofacitinib. The sequence came from a human donor with alopecia areata. The V gene is TRBV27, the J gene TRBJ2-6; D gene unclear. CDR3 DNA sequence: TGTGCCAGCAGTTTATCTGGGGCCAACGTCCTGACTTTC. Translating gives CASSLSGANVLTF. Full variable domain (rest looked up from reference TRBV27 and TRBJ2-6): EAQVTQNPRYLITVTGKKLTVTCSQNMNHEYMSWYRQDPGLGLRQIYYSMNVEVTDKGDVPEGYKVSRKEKRNFPLILESPSPNQTSLYFCASSLSGANVLTFGAGSRLTVL.